This T cell receptor beta chain was recorded in a study of cytomegalovirus exposure and HLA in healthy donors. As for the study in general: Most donors, 81% of 398 genotyped, fell in the Caucasian-associated ancestry cluster.

The PCR contained 60 Vbeta and 13 Jbeta primers. The table came from immunoSEQ multiplex PCR; TCRdb's copy has only in-frame clones and leaves some out. This repertoire shows 110,000 or so clones, 9.5% to 15% found once; its top ten account for around 16%. Study observations and caveats: Researchers counted some 150 TCR beta chains as cytomegalovirus-associated. As immune exposure information, only CMV serostatus was available. Roughly uniform depth of sequencing across donors was assumed in presence/absence analyses.

This clone was recorded a few times. No antigen is known for it. Germline CDR1 is MNHEY and CDR2 is SVGAGI. This CDR3 contains 13 residues. V was clipped by 6 bases and J by 14 bases; unmatched bases: 9. The source material was PBMCs. This chain links TRBV6-5 with TRBJ2-4; TRBD2 agrees at 11 bases. The receptor's source is a man between 40 and 49 years old in good health and CMV-seropositive. As DNA, the CDR3 is TGTGCCAGCAGAAGACTTGGGACTAGCGGCGAGTACTTC. This encodes CASRRLGTSGEYF.